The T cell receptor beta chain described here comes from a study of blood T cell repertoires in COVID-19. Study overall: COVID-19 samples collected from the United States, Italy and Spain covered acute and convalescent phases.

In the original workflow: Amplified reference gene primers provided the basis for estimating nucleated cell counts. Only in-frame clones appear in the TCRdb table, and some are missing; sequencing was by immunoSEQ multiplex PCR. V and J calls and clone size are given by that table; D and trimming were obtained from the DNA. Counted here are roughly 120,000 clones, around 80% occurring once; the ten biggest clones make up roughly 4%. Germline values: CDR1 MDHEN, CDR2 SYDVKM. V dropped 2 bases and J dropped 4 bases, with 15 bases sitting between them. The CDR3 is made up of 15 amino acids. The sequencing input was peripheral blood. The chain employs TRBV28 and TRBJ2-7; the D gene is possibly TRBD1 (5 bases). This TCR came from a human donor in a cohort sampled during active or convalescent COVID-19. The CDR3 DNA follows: TGTGCCAGCAGTTTAGGTATCGGACACGTTTACGAGCAGTACTTC. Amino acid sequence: CASSLGIGHVYEQYF.